This T cell receptor (beta chain) was documented in a study of blood T cell repertoires in COVID-19. Across the whole study: Specimens from acute and convalescent COVID-19 originated in the United States, Italy and Spain. Nucleic acid was either cDNA or gDNA, and it came from T cells, B-cell-depleted T cells, or PBMCs.

Authors' methods: Counts of nucleated cells, estimated from reference gene primer amplification, were obtained. Sequencing was performed with immunoSEQ multiplex PCR; in TCRdb, only in-frame clones are kept and a portion is missing. Clone size and V and J calls were adopted from that table, with D and trimming inferred from the DNA. The table has roughly 350,000 clones, approximately 81% seen once; the top ten hold under 4%. This CDR3 spans 17 amino acids. The germline CDR1 and CDR2 sequences are SGHRS and YFSETQ. V was clipped by 3 bases and J by 6 bases, with 24 bases between them. The chain carries TRBV5-1 and TRBJ1-2; D might be TRBD1 (5 bases). Sequencing used peripheral blood. This TCR derives from a woman under 30 with acute or convalescent COVID-19. CDR3 coding DNA: TGCGCCAGCAGCTCGACCCCTAAACAGGAGAGGATTGATGGCTACACCTTC. Amino acids: CASSSTPKQERIDGYTF.